This paragraph reports one T cell receptor beta chain. The sample originates from a study of blood T cell repertoires in COVID-19. Assay used: immunoSEQ multiplex PCR; TCRdb lists only in-frame clones, some missing. Here the sample spans hundreds of thousands of clones, roughly 85% being singletons. The receptor was isolated from a man between 40 and 49 years old who had recovered from COVID-19. The sample taken for sequencing was PBMCs or T cells enriched from blood (not recorded which).

The CDR3 sequence is CAWSVGANPHEQYF. The CDR3, as DNA: TGTGCCTGGAGTGTAGGGGCCAATCCCCACGAGCAGTACTTC. This sequence joins TRBV30 and TRBJ2-7; a weak D match, TRBD1 (5 bases). V dropped 0 bases and J dropped 5 bases, with 14 bases sitting between them. CDR1 and CDR2 (germline): GTSNPN, SVGIG (reference sequence). The CDR3 is 14 residues long.